Listed here are 16 T cell receptor beta chains from one sample, sequenced in a study of early T cells in non-severe SARS-CoV-2 infection. TCRdb analysed the 5' RACE reads with MiXCR anew, one entry per CDR3 protein. This sample has approximately 100,000 distinct CDR3 sequences, with about 11% found just once. Material for sequencing was whole blood. These receptor sequences come from an adult who was a healthcare worker with PCR-confirmed SARS-CoV-2 infection or an uninfected control (not recorded which).

The chain links TRBV28 to TRBJ1-6, with unresolved D. The CDR3 runs 13 residues. The germline gives CDR1 MDHEN, CDR2 SYDVKM. The V end lost 9 bases, the J end lost 4 bases, and 10 bases lay between the germline ends. This CDR3 is CASTLRYNSPLHF. In DNA form, the CDR3 reads TGTGCCAGTACTTTGCGGTATAATTCACCCCTCCACTTT. Full variable domain (remainder filled in from reference TRBV28 and TRBJ1-6): DVKVTQSSRYLVKRTGEKVFLECVQDMDHENMFWYRQDPGLGLRLIYFSYDVKMKEKGDIPEGYSVSREKKERFSLILESASTNQTSMYLCASTLRYNSPLHFGNGTRLTVT.

This chain links TRBV28 with TRBJ2-7; 9 positions match TRBD2. CDR1 MDHEN and CDR2 SYDVKM come from the germline V gene. V shed 2 bases and J 2 bases; nucleotides not matched to a gene: 10. The CDR3 sequence is 17 residues long. CDR3 bases: TGTGCCAGCAGTTTAGATCTTCAGCGGGAGGCCCCCTACGAGCAGTACTTC. This translates into CASSLDLQREAPYEQYF.

The gene calls are TRBV29-1 and TRBJ2-1, with D possibly being TRBD2 (6 bases). The CDR3 is 15 residues long. Germline lookup yields CDR1 SQVTM and CDR2 ANQGSEA. V was clipped by 1 base and J by 8 bases, with 18 bases between them. Here the CDR3 DNA reads TGCAGCGTTGAAGGTTATAGCGGCCGTGAGGATGAGCAGTTCTTC. It yields the protein CSVEGYSGREDEQFF.

This clonotype was observed a few times. The J gene is TRBJ2-1, the V gene TRBV6-2 or TRBV6-3, with 9 bases matching TRBD2. The V and J ends lost 5 bases and 7 bases, in that order; junction bases with no gene match: 12. Germline-derived CDR1 and CDR2 are MNHEY and SVGEGT. The CDR3 covers 16 residues. DNA of the CDR3: TGTGCCAGCAGTACCCCGCTAGCGGGGCTGGGAAATGAGCAGTTCTTC. Amino acids: CASSTPLAGLGNEQFF.

This clonotype was detected a few times. The chain recombines TRBV12-3 or TRBV12-4 with TRBJ1-1; TRBD1 aligns across 8 bases. The V segment lost 6 bases and the J segment 7 bases; nucleotides outside the gene matches: 7. This CDR3 spans 13 amino acids. Here the CDR3 DNA reads TGTGCCAGCAGAGCAAGACAGGGGCGTGAAGCTTTCTTT. It specifies CASRARQGREAFF.

This clonotype was seen ten or more times. The chain recombines TRBV12-3 or TRBV12-4 with TRBJ2-2, with 8 bases that match TRBD1. V was clipped by 7 bases and J by 1 base; unmatched bases: 11. The CDR3 loop spans 17 amino acids. The CDR3 DNA follows: TGTGCCAGCAACCTCCCCCCGGGACAGGTGAACACCGGGGAGCTGTTTTTT. Translation gives CASNLPPGQVNTGELFF.

The genes are TRBV12-3 or TRBV12-4 and TRBJ1-1; D call uncertain. The CDR3 spans 13 residues. Trimming pared 3 bases from V and 4 bases from J, leaving 9 bases between. CDR3 sequence: CASSLRVFTEAFF. Written as DNA, the CDR3 is TGTGCCAGCAGTTTGAGGGTTTTCACTGAAGCTTTCTTT.

The J gene is TRBJ2-7, the V gene TRBV28, with 9 bases identical to TRBD2. The CDR3 is 15 amino acids. CDR1 and CDR2 (germline): MDHEN, SYDVKM. V shed 3 bases, J shed 6 bases, and the junction held 9 bases outside the gene matches. The CDR3 DNA sequence: TGTGCCAGCAGTTTTGTGGCGGGAGGGCCGGGCGAGCAGTACTTC. Translation: CASSFVAGGPGEQYF.

This clonotype was seen ten or more times. The DNA of the CDR3 is TGTGCCAGCAGCGTAGAGGACTCAACCGGGGAGCTGTTTTTT. This encodes CASSVEDSTGELFF. This sequence joins TRBV9 and TRBJ2-2; D is perhaps TRBD2 (5 bases). CDR1 SGDLS and CDR2 YYNGEE come from the germline V gene. This CDR3 is 14 amino acids long. Trimming shortened V by 0 bases and J by 5 bases, and 8 bases separated the two germline ends.

This clonotype has more than one count but fewer than ten. The V call is TRBV27, the J call TRBJ2-3, with 8 bases fitting TRBD1. J was trimmed by 2 bases and V by 2 bases; bases with no gene match: 9. The V gene's germline CDR1 is MNHEY and CDR2 SMNVEV (reference sequence). There are 17 residues in the CDR3. The CDR3 sequence: CASSLGMDRAPTDTQYF. The DNA for the CDR3 is TGTGCCAGCAGTTTAGGGATGGACAGGGCCCCCACAGATACGCAGTATTTT.

This clonotype was seen many times. This chain joins TRBV5-8 and TRBJ1-6; no clear D gene. The CDR3 runs to 14 residues. V was shortened by 0 bases and J by 6 bases, with 7 bases between the two germline ends. Germline assignment: CDR1 SGHTS and CDR2 YDEGEE. CDR3 loop: CASSLAGRNSPLHF. CDR3 nucleotides: TGTGCCAGCAGCTTGGCGGGCCGTAATTCACCCCTCCACTTT.

The sample holds many counts of this clonotype. The CDR3 DNA is TGTGCCAGCAGTTTAACAGAGGCCTACGAGCAGTACTTC. It encodes CASSLTEAYEQYF. The chain uses TRBV28 and TRBJ2-7; D call uncertain. CDR1 MDHEN and CDR2 SYDVKM come from the germline V gene. The V gene lost 2 bases and the J gene lost 2 bases, with 7 bases spanning the gap. CDR3 length: 13 amino acids.

The chain links TRBV7-9 to TRBJ2-7; a weak D match, TRBD2 (5 bases). Trimming cost V 5 bases and J 5 bases, with 16 bases left between them. The CDR3 runs 14 residues. In germline, CDR1 is SEHNR, CDR2 FQNEAQ (reference sequence). DNA of the CDR3: TGTGCCAGCAGCCCCGAACGGCGGGTCCACGAGCAGTACTTC. Residues: CASSPERRVHEQYF.

This clonotype occurred many times. The chain employs TRBV27 and TRBJ2-1; 7 nucleotides match TRBD2. With 6 bases clipped from V and 6 bases from J, the junction kept 8 bases outside the gene matches. The CDR3 is made up of 14 amino acids. Germline V gene data show CDR1 as MNHEY and CDR2 as SMNVEV (reference sequence). The CDR3 nucleotides are TGTGCCAGCAGGGGAGGGTGGCGACGCAATGAGCAGTTCTTC. Translated, it gives CASRGGWRRNEQFF.

This chain uses TRBV29-1 with TRBJ2-5; no definite D call. Between the trimmed V and J ends, which lost 7 bases and 4 bases, there was a span of 13 bases. This CDR3 has 12 amino acids. Germline values: CDR1 SQVTM, CDR2 ANQGSEA. The CDR3 DNA sequence: TGCAGCGGACAAGCAGATGGAGAGACCCAGTACTTC. Residues: CSGQADGETQYF. The variable domain in full, with the rest retrieved from reference TRBV29-1 and TRBJ2-5, is SAVISQKPSRDICQRGTSLTIQCQVDSQVTMMFWYRQQPGQSLTLIATANQGSEATYESGFVIDKFPISRPNLTFSTLTVSNMSPEDSSIYLCSGQADGETQYFGPGTRLLVL.

The chain carries TRBV5-1 and TRBJ2-5, with 8 bases aligning to TRBD2. The CDR3 has 13 residues. CDR1 SGHRS and CDR2 YFSETQ come from the germline V gene. V gave up 0 bases and J gave up 5 bases; unmatched junction bases: 0. The CDR3 region has the DNA TGCGCCAGCAGCTTGGGACTAGCGGAGACCCAGTACTTC. Translated, it gives CASSLGLAETQYF.